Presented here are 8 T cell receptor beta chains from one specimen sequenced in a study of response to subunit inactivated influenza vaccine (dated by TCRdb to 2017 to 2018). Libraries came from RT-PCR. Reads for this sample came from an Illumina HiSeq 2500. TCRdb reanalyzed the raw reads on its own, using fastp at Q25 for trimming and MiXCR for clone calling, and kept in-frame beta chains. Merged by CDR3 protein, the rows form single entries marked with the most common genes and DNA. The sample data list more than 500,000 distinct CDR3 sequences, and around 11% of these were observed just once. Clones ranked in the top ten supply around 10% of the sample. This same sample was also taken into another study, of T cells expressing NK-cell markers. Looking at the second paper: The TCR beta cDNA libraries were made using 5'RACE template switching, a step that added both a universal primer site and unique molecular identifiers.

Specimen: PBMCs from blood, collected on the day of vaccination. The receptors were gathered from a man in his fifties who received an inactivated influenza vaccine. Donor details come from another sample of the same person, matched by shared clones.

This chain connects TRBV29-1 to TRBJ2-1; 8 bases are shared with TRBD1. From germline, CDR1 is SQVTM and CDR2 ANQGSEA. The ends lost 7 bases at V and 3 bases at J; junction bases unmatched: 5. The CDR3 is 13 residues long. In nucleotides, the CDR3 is TGCAGCGGCGGACAGGGAGGCTACAATGAGCAGTTCTTC. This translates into CSGGQGGYNEQFF.

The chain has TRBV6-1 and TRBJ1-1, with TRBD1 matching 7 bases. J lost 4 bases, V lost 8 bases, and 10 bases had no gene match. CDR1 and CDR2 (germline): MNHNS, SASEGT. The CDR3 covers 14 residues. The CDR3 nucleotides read TGTGCCAGCTTACGGAGGCAGGGGGGCACTGAAGCTTTCTTT. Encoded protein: CASLRRQGGTEAFF.

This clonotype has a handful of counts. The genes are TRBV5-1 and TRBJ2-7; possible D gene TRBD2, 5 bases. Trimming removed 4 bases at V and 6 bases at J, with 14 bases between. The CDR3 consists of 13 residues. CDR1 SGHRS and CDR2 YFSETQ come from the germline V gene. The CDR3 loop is CASSAGARAEQYF. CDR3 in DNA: TGCGCCAGCAGCGCGGGCGCAAGGGCCGAGCAGTACTTC. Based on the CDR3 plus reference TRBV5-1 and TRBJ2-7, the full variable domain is KAGVTQTPRYLIKTRGQQVTLSCSPISGHRSVSWYQQTPGQGLQFLFEYFSETQRNKGNFPGRFSGRQFSNSRSEMNVSTLELGDSALYLCASSAGARAEQYFGPGTRLTVT.

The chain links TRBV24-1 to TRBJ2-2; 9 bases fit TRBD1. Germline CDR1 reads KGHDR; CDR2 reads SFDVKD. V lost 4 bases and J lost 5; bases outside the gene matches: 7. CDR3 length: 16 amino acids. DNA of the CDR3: TGTGCCACCAGTGACCCGGGACAGGGAAAGACCGGGGAGCTGTTTTTT. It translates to CATSDPGQGKTGELFF.

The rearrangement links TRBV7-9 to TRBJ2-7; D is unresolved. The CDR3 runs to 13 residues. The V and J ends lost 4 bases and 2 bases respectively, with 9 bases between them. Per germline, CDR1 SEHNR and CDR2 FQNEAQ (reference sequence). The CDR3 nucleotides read TGTGCCAGCAGCTCCGGACCCCCCTACGAGCAGTACTTC. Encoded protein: CASSSGPPYEQYF.

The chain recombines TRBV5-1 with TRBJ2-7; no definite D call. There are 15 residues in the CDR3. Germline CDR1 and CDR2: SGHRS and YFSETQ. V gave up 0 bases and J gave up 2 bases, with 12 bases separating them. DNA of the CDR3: TGCGCCAGCAGCTTGGACCCCGCCAGACCCTACGAGCAGTACTTC. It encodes CASSLDPARPYEQYF.

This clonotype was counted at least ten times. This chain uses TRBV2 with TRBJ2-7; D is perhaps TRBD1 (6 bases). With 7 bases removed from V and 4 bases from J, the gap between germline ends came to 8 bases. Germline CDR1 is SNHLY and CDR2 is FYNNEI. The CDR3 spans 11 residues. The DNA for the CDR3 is TGTGCCAGCAACAGGGCTTACGAGCAGTACTTC. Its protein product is CASNRAYEQYF.

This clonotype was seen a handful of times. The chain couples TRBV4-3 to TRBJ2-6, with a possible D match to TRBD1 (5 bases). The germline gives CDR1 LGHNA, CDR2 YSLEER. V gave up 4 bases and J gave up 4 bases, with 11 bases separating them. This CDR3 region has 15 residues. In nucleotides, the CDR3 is TGCGCCAGCAGCCCCCGACAGACCGGGGCCAACGTCCTGACTTTC. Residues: CASSPRQTGANVLTF.